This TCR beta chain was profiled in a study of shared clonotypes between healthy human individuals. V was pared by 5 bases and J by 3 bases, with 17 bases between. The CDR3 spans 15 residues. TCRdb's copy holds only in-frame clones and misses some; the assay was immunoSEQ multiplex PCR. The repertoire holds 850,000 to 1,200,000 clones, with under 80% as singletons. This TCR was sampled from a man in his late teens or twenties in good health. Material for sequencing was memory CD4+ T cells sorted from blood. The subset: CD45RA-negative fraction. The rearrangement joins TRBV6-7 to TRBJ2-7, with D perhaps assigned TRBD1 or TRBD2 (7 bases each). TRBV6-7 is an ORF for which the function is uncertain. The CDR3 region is CASSADRDYFYEQYF. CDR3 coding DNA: TGTGCCAGCAGTGCAGACAGGGACTATTTCTACGAGCAGTACTTC.